These 24 T cell receptor beta chains were all obtained from the same sample, sequenced in a study of tumor-infiltrating lymphocytes in primary liver carcinoma. The investigators made TCR beta cDNA from roughly 460 ng total RNA, using a constant-region primer. Three nested multiplex PCR rounds, a slightly modified ARM-PCR method, built the TCR beta libraries. Rounds one and two of PCR, each of around 9 cycles, were primed with TRBV1-TRBV30 forward primers and a C-beta reverse primer. In TCRdb, the multiplex PCR reads were re-called with MiXCR into one record per CDR3 protein. The sample consists of 330,000 or so distinct CDR3 sequences, less than 65% of them appearing once. They got blood RNA out of unsorted whole blood and also pulled out germline DNA. The sample comprised peripheral blood. These receptor sequences come from a man in his forties or fifties with primary liver carcinoma and hepatitis B virus infection.

With regard to this clonotype: This clone may be a read error of a much larger clone one base away. The chain employs TRBV12-3 or TRBV12-4 and TRBJ1-5; TRBD1 matches at 10 bases. The V segment lost 6 bases and the J segment 5 bases; nucleotides outside the gene matches: 7. This CDR3 has 15 amino acids. The CDR3 sequence: CASRLGGTGDQPQHF. As DNA, the CDR3 is TGTGCCAGCAGGCTTGGTGGGACAGGGGATCAGCCCCAGCATTTT.

Regarding this clonotype: A single base separates this from a much larger clone, so it may be a read error. The chain recombines TRBV6-1 with TRBJ2-3, with 9 bases fitting TRBD2. From germline, CDR1 is MNHNS and CDR2 SASEGT. This CDR3 spans 16 amino acids. CDR3 in amino acids: CVSSEFGLAGRNTQYF. The DNA of the CDR3 is TGTGTCAGCAGTGAGTTTGGTCTAGCGGGACGAAATACGCAGTATTTT.

This clonotype was observed a few times. The rearrangement uses TRBV11-2 and TRBJ1-5, with D tentatively TRBD1 (5 bases). Deletions cut 5 bases from V and 1 base from J, with 15 bases between. Looked up from germline, CDR1 is SGHAT and CDR2 is FQNNGV. This CDR3 contains 16 residues. The DNA for the CDR3 is TGTGCCAGCAGCGCCCTAACAGGCAGCAGCAATCAGCCCCAGCATTTT. It codes for CASSALTGSSNQPQHF.

Ten or more counts support this clonotype. The chain joins TRBV12-3 or TRBV12-4 to TRBJ2-5; 9 positions agree with TRBD2. Unmatched junction bases numbered 11, after V lost 5 bases and J lost 4 bases. The CDR3 length is 16 residues. The CDR3, as DNA: TGTGCCAGCAGTCAGAGCGGGGGGCGAGCGGGAGAGACCCAGTACTTC. It translates to CASSQSGGRAGETQYF.

A word on this clonotype: A clone one base away is much larger, so this may be a read error. The chain uses TRBV6-2 or TRBV6-3 and TRBJ2-5; D is unclear. CDR3 length: 16 residues. Looked up from germline, CDR1 is MNHEY and CDR2 is SVGEGT. The CDR3 here is CASSYSARAAQETHYF. The CDR3 DNA is TGTGCCAGCAGTTACTCCGCCCGGGCAGCTCAAGAGACCCACTACTTC.

This clonotype was picked up a small number of times. A much larger clone is a single base away; this may be a read error. V usage is TRBV29-1 and J usage is TRBJ1-6; D call uncertain. Trimming left V 6 bases short and J 6 bases short, with 12 bases between. The CDR3 is 13 residues long. Looked up from germline, CDR1 is SQVTM and CDR2 is ANQGSEA. The DNA of the CDR3 is TGCAGCGTCAGAAGCACTACTAATTCACCCCTCCACTTT. Translation gives CSVRSTTNSPLHF. Supplemented by reference TRBV29-1 and TRBJ1-6, the full variable domain reads SAVISQKPSRDICQRGTSLTIQCQVDSQVTMMFWYRQQPGQSLTLIATANQGSEATYESGFVIDKFPISRPNLTFSTLTVSNMSPEDSSIYLCSVRSTTNSPLHFGNGTRLTVT.

The V and J genes are TRBV11-2 and TRBJ1-3; D is unresolved. The CDR3 covers 14 residues. Deletions cut 6 bases from V and 3 bases from J, with 12 bases between. CDR1 is SGHAT and CDR2 is FQNNGV in the germline V gene. The DNA for the CDR3 is TGTGCCAGCAGTCCAGGTGGTATTGGAAACACCATATATTTT. Translated, it gives CASSPGGIGNTIYF.

With regard to this clonotype: Relative to the germline gene, one junction end is altered; a read error may explain this. The genes are TRBV29-1 and TRBJ2-7; D may be TRBD1 or TRBD2 (5 bases each). The germline V gene has CDR1 SQVTM and CDR2 ANQGSEA. The CDR3 sequence is 13 residues long. In DNA form, the CDR3 reads TGTCGCGCCGCCCGGGACGGATCCTACGAGCAGTACTTC. Amino acid sequence: CRAARDGSYEQYF.

Notes on this clonotype: At one boundary the junction diverges from the germline segment, which might be a read error. The chain uses TRBV4-1 and TRBJ2-3, with 12 bases aligning to TRBD2. Germline V gene sequence: CDR1 MGHRA, CDR2 YSYEKL. The CDR3 length is 18 residues. CDR3 amino acids: CTSSQEPGTSGSTDTQYF. CDR3 nucleotide sequence: TGCACCAGCAGCCAAGAGCCCGGGACTAGCGGGAGCACAGATACGCAGTATTTT.

This clonotype was seen at least ten times. This chain links TRBV11-2 with TRBJ2-5; 9 bases fit TRBD1. The junction had 11 bases not matched to a gene; V was cut back by 5 bases and J by 4 bases. This CDR3 is 16 amino acids long. CDR1 and CDR2 from the germline V gene are SGHAT and FQNNGV. CDR3 sequence reads: CASSPTFGTGTETQYF. CDR3 bases: TGTGCCAGCAGCCCAACATTCGGGACAGGGACAGAGACCCAGTACTTC.

Note on this clonotype: This may stem from a read error, because a much larger clone lies one nucleotide away. CDR3 nucleotide sequence: TGTGCCAGCACCCCAATCAGGGGTATCACTGAAGCTTTCTTT. Amino acid sequence: CASTPIRGITEAFF. The J gene is TRBJ1-1, the V gene TRBV6-1; a weak D match, TRBD1 (6 bases). The CDR3 is made up of 14 amino acids. Germline values: CDR1 MNHNS, CDR2 SASEGT. V shed 7 bases and J shed 4 bases, with 16 bases lying between them.

On this clonotype itself: Likely a read error: the CDR3 ends without its conserved phenylalanine or tryptophan. The genes are TRBV10-2 and TRBJ2-1, with a tentative D call TRBD2 (6 bases). This CDR3 comprises 15 residues. The germline V gene has CDR1 WSHSY and CDR2 SAAADI. V was clipped by 8 bases and J by 7 bases, with 21 bases between them. The CDR3, as DNA: TGCGCCAGCTCTAGCCGGGACTCCTCTCGGAATGAGCAGTTCCTC. This codes for CASSSRDSSRNEQFL.

This clonotype was counted only a few times. The chain links TRBV6-1 to TRBJ1-2, with D unclear. CDR1 is MNHNS and CDR2 is SASEGT in the germline V gene. V lost 1 base and J 7 bases, leaving 19 bases between the germline ends. This CDR3 has 16 residues. The CDR3 DNA follows: TGTGCCAGCAGTGAAGTCCACTGGACGGGGTCCGCTGGCTACACCTTC. Encoded protein: CASSEVHWTGSAGYTF.

The chain uses TRBV11-2 and TRBJ2-2; no reliable D call. The germline V gene has CDR1 SGHAT and CDR2 FQNNGV. Trimming took off 1 base at V and 0 bases at J, with 9 bases between the two ends. The CDR3 extends over 16 amino acids. In DNA, the CDR3 is TGTGCCAGCAGCTTAGTTGGAAATGCGAACACCGGGGAGCTGTTTTTT. It encodes CASSLVGNANTGELFF.

This clonotype turned up a few times. The V gene is TRBV23-1, the J gene TRBJ1-4, with D tentatively TRBD1 (5 bases). TRBV23-1 is treated as an ORF (open reading frame) with a function not yet certain. V lost 2 bases and J 8 bases, leaving 18 bases between the germline ends. The CDR3 contains 16 residues. The CDR3 sequence: CASSQSGGQTREKLFF. The CDR3 DNA sequence: TGCGCCAGCAGTCAAAGTGGAGGACAAACCCGGGAAAAACTGTTTTTT.

V gene TRBV5-4 combines with J gene TRBJ2-1, with D unresolved. The CDR3 runs 15 residues. CDR1 is SGHNT, CDR2 YYREEE, per germline (reference sequence). V was pared by 8 bases and J by 1 base, with 16 bases between. CDR3 loop: CARSPRAISYNEQFF. The CDR3 DNA follows: TGTGCCAGGAGCCCCCGAGCGATATCCTACAATGAGCAGTTCTTC. Together with reference TRBV5-4 and TRBJ2-1, the CDR3 gives the full variable domain: ETGVTQSPTHLIKTRGQQVTLRCSSQSGHNTVSWYQQALGQGPQFIFQYYREEENGRGNFPPRFSGLQFPNYSSELNVNALELDDSALYLCARSPRAISYNEQFFGPGTRLTVL.

The chain uses TRBV5-6 and TRBJ2-5; unclear D gene. Germline CDR1 reads SGHDT; CDR2 reads YYEEEE. V lost 1 base and J lost 2, with 6 bases in between. The CDR3 is 13 residues long. The CDR3 coding sequence is TGTGCCAGCAGCTTGTGGCAGCAAGAGACCCAGTACTTC. Amino acid sequence: CASSLWQQETQYF.

V is TRBV6-5 and J is TRBJ1-5, with TRBD1 as a possible D gene (5 bases). Germline assignment: CDR1 MNHEY and CDR2 SVGAGI. The CDR3 length is 15 residues. The CDR3 coding sequence is TGTAGCAGCAGTTACACCGGGGACAGCAATCAGCCCCAGCATTTT. Translated: CSSSYTGDSNQPQHF.

This clonotype was observed at least ten times. This chain joins TRBV12-3 or TRBV12-4 and TRBJ1-5; 12 bases are shared with TRBD1. The CDR3 is 17 residues long. The V gene end was trimmed by 5 bases and the J gene end by 6 bases; junction bases not matched to a gene: 11. CDR3 in DNA: TGTGCCAGCAGTGTCTCCGGGACAGGGGGCTTTCGTCAGCCCCAGCATTTT. This encodes CASSVSGTGGFRQPQHF.

There are many counts of this clonotype. The J gene is TRBJ2-5, the V gene TRBV29-1; no clear D gene. Germline V CDR1 and CDR2: SQVTM, ANQGSEA. This CDR3 has 11 residues. Trimming removed 3 bases at V and 5 bases at J, with 7 bases between. CDR3 protein: CSVEVSETQYF. The CDR3, as DNA: TGCAGCGTTGAGGTCTCGGAGACCCAGTACTTC. Full variable domain (remainder filled in from reference TRBV29-1 and TRBJ2-5): SAVISQKPSRDICQRGTSLTIQCQVDSQVTMMFWYRQQPGQSLTLIATANQGSEATYESGFVIDKFPISRPNLTFSTLTVSNMSPEDSSIYLCSVEVSETQYFGPGTRLLVL.

For this clonotype: Compared with germline, one end of the junction differs, possibly owing to a read error. The chain joins TRBV11-2 to TRBJ2-3, with D possibly being TRBD1 (6 bases). Germline V gene sequence: CDR1 SGHAT, CDR2 FQNNGV. The CDR3 sequence is 18 residues long. This chain's CDR3 is CVSSILPGHQWRTDTQYF. CDR3 bases: TGTGTCAGCAGCATCCTCCCGGGACACCAATGGAGAACAGATACGCAGTATTTT.

This clonotype appeared many times. V is TRBV4-1 and J is TRBJ2-2; D is perhaps TRBD1 (5 bases). Germline CDR1 MGHRA, CDR2 YSYEKL. The CDR3 length is 18 residues. The germline V and J ends were trimmed by 0 bases and 1 base, with 15 bases remaining between them. The CDR3 protein is CASSQESGWGENTGELFF. DNA of the CDR3: TGCGCCAGCAGCCAAGAGAGTGGGTGGGGCGAGAACACCGGGGAGCTGTTTTTT.

There are a few counts of this clonotype. This chain links TRBV23-1 with TRBJ1-5; 7 bases agree with TRBD1. TRBV23-1 is an ORF, with its function uncertain. After removal of 3 bases from V and 0 bases from J, the junction contained 11 bases not matched to a gene. This CDR3 comprises 18 residues. The CDR3 is CASSHIRDRFYSNQPQHF. In DNA, the CDR3 is TGCGCCAGCAGTCATATACGGGACAGATTCTATAGCAATCAGCCCCAGCATTTT.

For this clonotype: A read error may be the cause here, since a much bigger clone is one base away. J is TRBJ2-3 and V is TRBV6-6; tentatively, D is TRBD1 or TRBD2 (5 bases each). The CDR3 is made up of 14 amino acids. Germline CDR1 reads MNHNY; CDR2 reads SVGAGI (reference sequence). The CDR3 nucleotides are TGTGCCAGCGCCTACGGGGCTGGCACAGATACGAAGTATTTT. Translation gives CASAYGAGTDTKYF.